The rows below give T cell receptor beta chains drawn from one sample of a study of T cells after yellow fever vaccination. TCRdb used MiXCR to reprocess the 5' RACE reads, holding one entry per CDR3 protein. Here the sample spans 150,000 or so distinct CDR3 sequences, almost 7% being singletons. This specimen consisted of CD4+ T cells sorted from PBMCs, obtained 5 days after the first yellow fever vaccination. The receptor source for this set is a man aged 18 to 29 who received the YFV17D yellow fever vaccine. Each CDR3 is given with its conserved first and last residue. D genes are given only for firm matches. Clone size is given for some rows only: seen once, a few or many times, or a class if the clone is expanded.

j_call	v_call	d_call	cdr3_length	clone_size	cdr3_aa	cdr3_nt
TRBJ2-3	TRBV20-1	TRBD2	16	few	CCARGGTSRGTDTQYF	TGCTGTGCTAGAGGCGGGACTAGCCGTGGCACAGATACGCAGTATTTT
TRBJ2-6	TRBV5-5	NA	16	NA	CASGQGLMSGANVLTF	TGTGCCAGCGGGCAGGGTCTTATGTCTGGGGCCAACGTCCTGACTTTC
TRBJ2-5	TRBV20-1	TRBD2	15	many	CSADGTSGGQETQYF	TGCAGTGCTGATGGGACTAGCGGGGGCCAAGAGACCCAGTACTTC
TRBJ1-2	TRBV9	NA	14	NA	CASSTRALRGGYTF	TGTGCCAGCAGCACCCGGGCTCTCAGGGGCGGCTACACCTTC
TRBJ2-1	TRBV5-5	TRBD2	18	NA	CASSASGSGGTSYNEQFF	TGTGCCAGCAGCGCCTCGGGTAGCGGGGGGACGTCCTACAATGAGCAGTTCTTC
TRBJ2-7	TRBV5-4	NA	14	NA	CASSRYPGPYEQYF	TGTGCCAGCAGCCGATACCCGGGACCTTACGAGCAGTACTTC
TRBJ2-3	TRBV12-3/TRBV12-4	NA	12	many	CASSLTVDTQYF	TGTGCCAGCAGTTTGACTGTCGATACGCAGTATTTT
TRBJ2-7	TRBV18	TRBD1	16	many	CASSPPRGTGQYEQYF	TGTGCCAGCTCACCACCCCGAGGGACAGGCCAATACGAGCAGTACTTC
TRBJ2-1	TRBV7-2	NA	15	many	CASTLPSSSYNEQFF	TGTGCCAGCACCCTCCCTTCGAGCTCCTACAATGAGCAGTTCTTC
TRBJ2-5	TRBV5-1	NA	13	many	CASSTGRQGTQYF	TGCGCCAGCAGCACGGGACGTCAGGGGACCCAGTACTTC
TRBJ1-1	TRBV6-1	NA	16	many	CASSDPMAGGWTEAFF	TGTGCCAGCAGTGACCCCATGGCCGGGGGCTGGACTGAAGCTTTCTTT
TRBJ1-1	TRBV5-1	TRBD1	14	many	CASSLAGTAGEAFF	TGCGCCAGCAGCTTGGCGGGGACAGCGGGTGAAGCTTTCTTT
TRBJ2-1	TRBV6-5	NA	14	many	CASSYEGGRNEQFF	TGTGCCAGCAGTTATGAGGGGGGCCGCAATGAGCAGTTCTTC
TRBJ2-5	TRBV5-1	TRBD2	16	few	CASSQRGFGGEETQYF	TGCGCCAGCAGCCAGCGGGGTTTCGGGGGGGAGGAGACCCAGTACTTC
TRBJ2-3	TRBV20-1	TRBD2	15	NA	CSARDPARGSYAQYF	TGCAGTGCTAGAGATCCGGCGCGGGGGTCTTATGCGCAGTATTTT
TRBJ1-3	TRBV27	TRBD1	15	many	CASSRDRGEGNTIYF	TGTGCCAGCAGTCGGGACAGGGGAGAAGGAAACACCATATATTTT
TRBJ2-3	TRBV5-6	TRBD1	14	many	CASKRTGATDTQYF	TGTGCCAGCAAAAGGACAGGGGCCACAGATACGCAGTATTTT
TRBJ2-4	TRBV27	NA	14	many	CASIRWLAKNIQYF	TGTGCCAGCATCCGGTGGCTAGCCAAAAACATTCAGTACTTC
TRBJ1-5	TRBV7-2	NA	13	many	CASSLGADQPQHF	TGTGCCAGCAGCCTCGGGGCGGATCAGCCCCAGCATTTT
TRBJ2-5	TRBV7-3	NA	14	many	CASSLTGLTETQYF	TGTGCCAGCAGCTTAACGGGGCTAACAGAGACCCAGTACTTC
TRBJ2-1	TRBV20-1	TRBD2	14	many	CSAPTSGGYNEQFF	TGCAGTGCTCCGACTAGCGGGGGTTACAATGAGCAGTTCTTC
TRBJ1-6	TRBV18	TRBD1	15	many	CASSPLGQENSPLHF	TGTGCCAGCTCACCACTGGGACAGGAGAATTCACCCCTCCACTTT
TRBJ2-3	TRBV5-1	NA	14	many	CASSLGSATDTQYF	TGCGCCAGCAGCTTGGGCTCAGCCACAGATACGCAGTATTTT
TRBJ2-1	TRBV5-1	NA	15	many	CASSPTSSSYNEQFF	TGCGCCAGCAGCCCGACCTCTAGCTCCTACAATGAGCAGTTCTTC
TRBJ1-6	TRBV5-1	NA	14	many	CASSGDTFNSPLHF	TGCGCCAGCAGCGGGGACACGTTTAATTCACCCCTCCACTTT
TRBJ1-5	TRBV6-4	TRBD1	15	medium-sized	CASSPSGAGGQPQHF	TGTGCCAGCAGCCCCTCAGGGGCAGGGGGGCAGCCCCAGCATTTT
TRBJ1-1	TRBV18	TRBD1	15	NA	CASSQTQGGNTEAFF	TGTGCCAGCTCACAAACCCAGGGGGGGAACACTGAAGCTTTCTTT
TRBJ2-6	TRBV6-2/TRBV6-3	NA	14	NA	CASSYSIGANVLTF	TGTGCCAGCAGTTACTCGATAGGGGCCAACGTCCTGACTTTC
TRBJ2-5	TRBV5-6	NA	14	many	CASSLAQGQETQYF	TGTGCCAGCAGCTTGGCCCAGGGCCAAGAGACCCAGTACTTC
TRBJ2-5	TRBV7-2	NA	14	many	CASSLQAVQETQYF	TGTGCCAGCAGCTTACAGGCTGTCCAAGAGACCCAGTACTTC
TRBJ2-2	TRBV7-2	NA	15	many	CASSLVSGYTGELFF	TGTGCCAGCAGCTTAGTCAGCGGATACACCGGGGAGCTGTTTTTT
TRBJ2-3	TRBV4-1	TRBD2	16	many	CASSPIAGAFTDTQYF	TGCGCCAGCAGCCCCATAGCGGGGGCCTTCACAGATACGCAGTATTTT
TRBJ1-5	TRBV20-1	NA	16	many	CSARDGSGARNQPQHF	TGCAGTGCTAGAGATGGTTCGGGGGCACGCAATCAGCCCCAGCATTTT
TRBJ2-5	TRBV5-1	NA	16	many	CASSLGMGRGQETQYF	TGCGCCAGCAGCTTGGGTATGGGGCGAGGTCAAGAGACCCAGTACTTC
TRBJ2-2	TRBV5-1	NA	16	many	CASSLGGLTNTGELFF	TGCGCCAGCAGCTTGGGAGGGCTTACGAACACCGGGGAGCTGTTTTTT
TRBJ1-2	TRBV10-3	NA	13	many	CAISEWGNYGYTF	TGTGCCATCAGTGAGTGGGGGAACTATGGCTACACCTTC
TRBJ2-1	TRBV24-1	NA	14	few	CATSDPGAGNEQFF	TGTGCCACCAGTGACCCCGGGGCAGGAAATGAGCAGTTCTTC
TRBJ1-3	TRBV29-1	NA	14	NA	CSVTGPGGLNTIYF	TGCAGCGTTACCGGACCGGGAGGGTTAAACACCATATATTTT